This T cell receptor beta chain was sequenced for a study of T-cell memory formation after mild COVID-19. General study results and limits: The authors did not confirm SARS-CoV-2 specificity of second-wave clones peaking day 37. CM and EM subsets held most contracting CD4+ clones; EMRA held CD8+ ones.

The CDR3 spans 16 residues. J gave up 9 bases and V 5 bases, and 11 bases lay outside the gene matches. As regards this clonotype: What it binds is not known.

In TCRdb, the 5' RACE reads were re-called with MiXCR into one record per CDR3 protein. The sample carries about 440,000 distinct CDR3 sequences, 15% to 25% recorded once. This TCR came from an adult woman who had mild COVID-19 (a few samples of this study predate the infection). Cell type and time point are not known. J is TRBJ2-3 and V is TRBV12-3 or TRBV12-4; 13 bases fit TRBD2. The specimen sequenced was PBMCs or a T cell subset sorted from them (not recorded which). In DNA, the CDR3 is TGTGCCAGCAGTCCGAGTGGGACTAGCGGGACGCAAACGCAGTATTTT. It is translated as CASSPSGTSGTQTQYF.